The 23 T cell receptor beta chains presented below share a single source sample, sequenced in a study of radiation and T cells in renal cell carcinoma. Regarding time point: baseline pretreatment blood. The treatment denotes: 15 Gy SBRT to primary tumor, nephrectomy 4 weeks later. Here immunoSEQ multiplex PCR was the method, and the copy in TCRdb shows in-frame clones only, minus some. The sample shows about 95,000 clones, about 88% of them seen only once. This specimen was blood, taken from a patient whose treatment included radiotherapy and nephrectomy. The receptors here all came from a man between 45 and 60 years old with renal cell carcinoma.

The chain uses TRBV5-5 and TRBJ1-5, with unresolved D. The V end was cut by 0 bases, the J end by 1 base, with 11 bases between. This CDR3 is built from 16 residues. Germline V lookup: CDR1 SGHKS, CDR2 YYEKEE (reference sequence). The CDR3 loop reads CASSLARGSSNQPQHF. The CDR3, as DNA: TGTGCCAGCAGCTTGGCTCGGGGTTCCAGCAATCAGCCCCAGCATTTT.

V gene TRBV28 combines with J gene TRBJ2-7; D is unresolved. Germline CDR1 MDHEN, CDR2 SYDVKM. The CDR3 length is 12 residues. V was clipped by 3 bases and J by 5 bases, with 8 bases between them. CDR3 nucleotide sequence: TGTGCCAGCAGTTTTAGTCTGAACGAGCAGTACTTC. It translates to CASSFSLNEQYF.

This chain joins TRBV5-1 and TRBJ2-5; TRBD1 aligns across 9 bases. V lost 4 bases, J lost 1 base, and 5 bases stayed unmatched. CDR3 length: 15 residues. Per the germline V gene, CDR1 is SGHRS and CDR2 is YFSETQ. CDR3 loop: CASSKEQGAQETQYF. CDR3 in DNA: TGCGCCAGCAGCAAGGAACAGGGGGCCCAAGAGACCCAGTACTTC. The entire variable domain, with the rest obtained from reference TRBV5-1 and TRBJ2-5, is as follows: KAGVTQTPRYLIKTRGQQVTLSCSPISGHRSVSWYQQTPGQGLQFLFEYFSETQRNKGNFPGRFSGRQFSNSRSEMNVSTLELGDSALYLCASSKEQGAQETQYFGPGTRLLVL.

The chain uses TRBV7-9 and TRBJ2-6; D unresolved. The CDR3 contains 12 residues. V lost 1 base to trimming and J lost 11 bases, with 6 bases between them. Germline V CDR1 and CDR2: SEHNR, FQNEAQ (reference sequence). CDR3 sequence: CASSLDGYVLTF. As DNA, the CDR3 is TGTGCCAGCAGCTTAGACGGTTACGTCCTGACTTTC.

The rearrangement uses TRBV5-1 and TRBJ1-2; no clear D. The V gene's germline CDR1 is SGHRS and CDR2 YFSETQ. The CDR3 covers 13 residues. Trimming shortened V by 2 bases and J by 0 bases, and 5 bases separated the two germline ends. The CDR3 DNA sequence: TGCGCCAGCAGCTTTCTGGCTAACTATGGCTACACCTTC. It is translated as CASSFLANYGYTF. The full variable domain, completed using reference TRBV5-1 and TRBJ1-2, is KAGVTQTPRYLIKTRGQQVTLSCSPISGHRSVSWYQQTPGQGLQFLFEYFSETQRNKGNFPGRFSGRQFSNSRSEMNVSTLELGDSALYLCASSFLANYGYTFGSGTRLTVV.

The chain couples TRBV27 to TRBJ2-1; tentative D call: TRBD1 (6 bases). This CDR3 comprises 15 residues. The V and J ends lost 7 bases and 7 bases respectively, with 20 bases between them. The germline V gene encodes CDR1 MNHEY and CDR2 SMNVEV (reference sequence). The CDR3: CASTPWGLGVNEQFF. Written as DNA, the CDR3 is TGTGCCAGCACCCCCTGGGGGCTGGGGGTTAATGAGCAGTTCTTC.

The chain uses TRBV29-1 and TRBJ2-5; TRBD1 agrees at 11 bases. CDR1 is SQVTM and CDR2 is ANQGSEA in the germline V gene. The V and J ends lost 3 bases and 3 bases, in that order; junction bases with no gene match: 3. The CDR3 has 14 amino acids. The CDR3 region is CSVEGTGGKETQYF. CDR3 coding DNA: TGCAGCGTTGAGGGGACAGGGGGTAAAGAGACCCAGTACTTC.

This clone turned up a few times. The rearrangement joins TRBV19 to TRBJ1-1; possibly TRBD1 for D (5 bases). The CDR3 is 16 residues long. The V end lost 3 bases, the J end lost 2 bases, and 16 bases lay between the germline ends. Per germline, CDR1 LNHDA and CDR2 SQIVND (reference sequence). The CDR3 protein is CASSMDPGRLNTEAFF. The CDR3 DNA follows: TGTGCCAGTAGTATGGATCCGGGACGGCTAAACACTGAAGCTTTCTTT.

This chain links TRBV7-9 with TRBJ2-7, with no clear D. CDR3 length: 13 residues. Germline V lookup: CDR1 SEHNR, CDR2 FQNEAQ (reference sequence). V lost 4 bases and J lost 6, with 13 bases in between. CDR3 nucleotide sequence: TGTGCCAGCAGCTACCGCCGGGCTGGCGAGCAGTACTTC. As protein: CASSYRRAGEQYF.

This clone was detected once. V is TRBV5-4 and J is TRBJ2-7, with D perhaps matching TRBD2 (6 bases). Germline assignment: CDR1 SGHNT and CDR2 YYREEE (reference sequence). The V and J ends lost 2 bases and 3 bases respectively, with 6 bases between them. This CDR3 has 12 residues. The CDR3 bases are TGTGCCAGCAGCTTCGGGAGCTACGAGCAGTACTTC. Its protein is CASSFGSYEQYF.

This chain uses TRBV7-2 with TRBJ1-6; D unclear. V was clipped by 2 bases and J by 5 bases, with 4 bases between them. The germline V gene has CDR1 SGHTA and CDR2 FQGNSA. The CDR3 length is 13 residues. In DNA, the CDR3 is TGTGCCAGCAGCTTACAGGATAATTCACCCCTCCACTTT. It encodes CASSLQDNSPLHF.

The chain uses TRBV4-1 and TRBJ1-1, with unresolved D. V dropped 1 base and J dropped 0 bases, with 6 bases sitting between them. The germline gives CDR1 MGHRA, CDR2 YSYEKL. The CDR3 sequence is 14 residues long. The CDR3 protein is CASSQVSMNTEAFF. The DNA for the CDR3 is TGCGCCAGCAGCCAAGTTTCTATGAACACTGAAGCTTTCTTT.

The gene calls are TRBV19 and TRBJ2-1; 9 positions agree with TRBD2. The CDR3 runs to 13 residues. The trim removed 4 bases at V and 10 bases at J, leaving 5 bases unmatched. Per germline, CDR1 LNHDA and CDR2 SQIVND (reference sequence). CDR3 DNA sequence: TGTGCCAGTAGTAGCGGGAGGGTGACGGAGCAGTTCTTC. Its translation: CASSSGRVTEQFF.

The chain joins TRBV15 to TRBJ2-3; TRBD2 might be the D (7 bases). Per germline, CDR1 LNHNV and CDR2 YYDKDF (reference sequence). Trimming removed 5 bases at V and 0 bases at J, with 12 bases between. This CDR3 has 15 amino acids. The CDR3 region has the DNA TGTGCCACCAGCGCGCGGGGGCCCAGCACAGATACGCAGTATTTT. It codes for CATSARGPSTDTQYF.

This clone was recorded only once. The chain combines TRBV7-2 with TRBJ2-2, with TRBD1 identical over 12 bases. The CDR3 is 17 amino acids. The V segment lost 5 bases and the J segment 4 bases; nucleotides outside the gene matches: 8. The germline V gene encodes CDR1 SGHTA and CDR2 FQGNSA. The chain's CDR3 is CASSPGQGAVVTGELFF. The CDR3 coding sequence is TGTGCCAGCAGCCCGGGACAGGGGGCGGTCGTCACCGGGGAGCTGTTTTTT.

The V and J genes are TRBV2 and TRBJ2-7; D unclear. The V gene lost 2 bases and the J gene lost 3 bases, with 11 bases spanning the gap. This CDR3 comprises 14 residues. Germline V gene lookup returns CDR1 SNHLY and CDR2 FYNNEI. The CDR3 region is CASSEFVRNYEQYF. DNA of the CDR3: TGTGCCAGCAGTGAATTTGTCAGGAACTACGAGCAGTACTTC.

The J gene is TRBJ2-7, the V gene TRBV5-4; D possibly matches TRBD1 or TRBD2 (5 bases each). The CDR3 is 16 residues long. Deletions cut 3 bases from V and 3 bases from J, with 19 bases between. Germline V gene data show CDR1 as SGHNT and CDR2 as YYREEE (reference sequence). This chain's CDR3 is CASSYSVGRVVYEQYF. In nucleotides, the CDR3 is TGTGCCAGCAGCTATTCGGTGGGGCGGGTAGTCTACGAGCAGTACTTC.

The J gene is TRBJ2-7, the V gene TRBV5-1; 8 bases match TRBD2. This CDR3 region has 17 residues. J was trimmed by 2 bases and V by 0 bases; bases with no gene match: 10. Germline assignment: CDR1 SGHRS and CDR2 YFSETQ. The CDR3 loop is CASSLVPPGGGPYEQYF. The CDR3 coding sequence is TGCGCCAGCAGCTTGGTTCCCCCGGGCGGGGGGCCCTACGAGCAGTACTTC.

This clone has a single count. The genes are TRBV29-1 and TRBJ2-3; 8 nucleotides line up with TRBD2. Germline CDR1 SQVTM, CDR2 ANQGSEA. The V segment lost 6 bases and the J segment 2 bases; nucleotides outside the gene matches: 7. This CDR3 spans 14 amino acids. The CDR3 here is CSVGTSIDTDTQYF. DNA of the CDR3: TGCAGCGTAGGGACTAGTATCGACACAGATACGCAGTATTTT.

The gene calls are TRBV27 and TRBJ1-2; 7 bases line up with TRBD1. V lost 9 bases to trimming and J lost 3 bases; unmatched junction nucleotides: 10. Germline CDR1 reads MNHEY; CDR2 reads SMNVEV (reference sequence). This CDR3 has 14 residues. Here the CDR3 DNA reads TGTGCCAGTCGGACACCCGGGACAGACTATGGCTACACCTTC. This encodes CASRTPGTDYGYTF.

The chain recombines TRBV6-5 with TRBJ2-1; 9 bases line up with TRBD1. This CDR3 contains 15 residues. V was clipped by 6 bases and J by 0 bases; unmatched bases: 3. Germline V gene data show CDR1 as MNHEY and CDR2 as SVGAGI. This CDR3 is CASSSQGASYNEQFF. The CDR3 region has the DNA TGTGCCAGCAGCTCACAGGGGGCCTCCTACAATGAGCAGTTCTTC.

The rearrangement uses TRBV4-1 and TRBJ2-7; the D is unclear. The CDR3 has 15 residues. V lost 0 bases and J 0 bases, leaving 9 bases between the germline ends. The V gene's germline CDR1 is MGHRA and CDR2 YSYEKL. The CDR3 nucleotides are TGCGCCAGCAGCCAAGATCTACACAACTCCTACGAGCAGTACTTC. Its protein product is CASSQDLHNSYEQYF.

The chain links TRBV10-3 to TRBJ1-2, with D possibly matching TRBD1 (6 bases). The CDR3 sequence is 13 residues long. Germline V gene data show CDR1 as ENHRY and CDR2 as SYGVKD. Trimming took 4 bases from V and 8 from J, leaving 14 bases between them. The CDR3 nucleotides are TGTGCCATCAGTGGGCTACAGGGAGGAGGCTACACCTTC. This encodes CAISGLQGGGYTF.